Presented here are 18 T cell receptor beta chains from one specimen sequenced in a study of T cell responses to AZD1222 COVID-19 vaccine. Generated by immunoSEQ multiplex PCR, the TCRdb table keeps only in-frame clones and is missing some. The sample includes 200,000 to 250,000 clones, about 92% of them seen just once. The sequenced sample was peripheral blood, obtained on day 0 of MenACWY control vaccination. Every receptor here comes from an adult in good health.

The chain uses TRBV18 and TRBJ1-2; D may be TRBD1 (5 bases). V lost 4 bases to trimming and J lost 5 bases, with 11 bases between them. The CDR3 is 13 residues long. Germline CDR1 KGHSH, CDR2 LQKENI. The CDR3 is CASSLDSGYGYTF. CDR3 nucleotide sequence: TGTGCCAGCTCACTCGACAGTGGTTATGGCTACACCTTC.

This sequence joins TRBV5-1 and TRBJ1-2; unclear D gene. Trimming left V 0 bases short and J 2 bases short, with 11 bases between. Germline lookup yields CDR1 SGHRS and CDR2 YFSETQ. CDR3 length: 15 residues. The CDR3 coding sequence is TGCGCCAGCAGCTTGGTCGCCCTCTCGAACTATGGCTACACCTTC. Encoded protein: CASSLVALSNYGYTF.

V and J are TRBV5-1 and TRBJ1-2; TRBD1 agrees at 7 bases. Germline V gene sequence: CDR1 SGHRS, CDR2 YFSETQ. The CDR3 contains 14 residues. With V trimmed by 5 bases and J by 0 bases, 4 bases remained unmatched. This CDR3 is CASREQGTNYGYTF. In DNA form, the CDR3 reads TGCGCCAGCAGAGAACAGGGGACTAACTATGGCTACACCTTC.

This clone was detected a few times. The rearrangement joins TRBV14 to TRBJ1-2, with D maybe TRBD1 (6 bases). Germline CDR1 is SGHDN and CDR2 is FVKESK. The CDR3 is 15 residues long. With 3 bases removed from V and 7 bases from J, the gap between germline ends came to 18 bases. CDR3 protein: CASSHLDRPYLGYTF. The DNA for the CDR3 is TGTGCCAGCAGCCATTTGGACAGACCATACCTTGGCTACACCTTC.

This chain uses TRBV21-1 with TRBJ1-5; the D call in the table, TRBD1, was not verified against the DNA. TRBV21-1 is tagged as a pseudogene. The CDR3 is made up of 16 amino acids. The CDR3 loop is CASSKEGQGSNQPQHF. As DNA, the CDR3 is TGTGCCAGCAGCAAAGAGGGGCAGGGTAGCAATCAGCCCCAGCATTTT.

The chain couples TRBV7-2 to TRBJ1-3; D gene uncertain. Trimming removed 3 bases from V and 5 bases from J, with 8 bases in between. The CDR3 is 13 amino acids. From germline, CDR1 is SGHTA and CDR2 FQGNSA. CDR3 bases: TGTGCCAGCAGCTTCGATCTTAGAAACACCATATATTTT. Translating it yields CASSFDLRNTIYF.

J is TRBJ1-2 and V is TRBV25-1; D is perhaps TRBD1 (5 bases). CDR3 length: 16 residues. Per germline, CDR1 MGHDK and CDR2 SYGVNS. V was trimmed by 8 bases and J by 0 bases, leaving 19 bases between them. The chain's CDR3 is CASWGIAGRANYGYTF. In DNA, the CDR3 is TGTGCCAGCTGGGGGATCGCGGGACGAGCTAACTATGGCTACACCTTC.

The chain has TRBV5-6 and TRBJ1-2; D perhaps matches TRBD1 (6 bases). CDR3 length: 13 residues. V dropped 1 base and J dropped 3 bases, with 7 bases sitting between them. Germline V CDR1 and CDR2: SGHDT, YYEEEE. The CDR3, as DNA: TGTGCCAGCAGCTTGAACAGGGACTATGGCTACACCTTC. It is translated as CASSLNRDYGYTF.

Here the CDR3 reads CASRRDTEAFF. As DNA, the CDR3 is TGTGCCAGCAGGCGGGACACTGAAGCTTTCTTT. The rearrangement joins TRBV6-5 to TRBJ1-1; no clear D. Germline CDR1 is MNHEY and CDR2 is SVGAGI. This CDR3 has 11 amino acids. Between the trimmed V and J ends, which lost 6 bases and 3 bases, there was a span of 5 bases.

This clone is judged medium-sized (0.01 to 0.1%). The chain uses TRBV11-2 and TRBJ2-2; the D is unclear. Germline assignment: CDR1 SGHAT and CDR2 FQNNGV. V lost 1 base and J 3 bases, leaving 9 bases between the germline ends. The CDR3 contains 15 residues. The CDR3 is CASSLVGKHTGELFF. Written as DNA, the CDR3 is TGTGCCAGCAGCTTAGTCGGCAAGCACACCGGGGAGCTGTTTTTT.

This chain joins TRBV6-1 and TRBJ2-7; D is perhaps TRBD1 (6 bases). The CDR3 covers 14 residues. Germline CDR1 is MNHNS and CDR2 is SASEGT. Deletions cut 6 bases from V and 0 bases from J, with 12 bases between. The CDR3 is CASSGTLSSYEQYF. The DNA for the CDR3 is TGTGCCAGCAGCGGGACACTAAGCTCCTACGAGCAGTACTTC.

This chain uses TRBV7-9 with TRBJ1-1; no firm D call. V was trimmed by 1 base and J by 12 bases, leaving 15 bases between them. This CDR3 has 13 residues. CDR1 is SEHNR, CDR2 FQNEAQ, per germline (reference sequence). For the CDR3, the DNA is TGTGCCAGCAGCTTAGATGTTGAGAAGTTGACTTTCTTT. This translates into CASSLDVEKLTFF.

This sequence joins TRBV5-5 and TRBJ1-2; TRBD1 might be the D (5 bases). CDR1 and CDR2 (germline): SGHKS, YYEKEE (reference sequence). The ends were cut back, 0 bases at V and 7 bases at J, with 16 bases in the middle. The CDR3 sequence is 15 residues long. The CDR3 region has the DNA TGTGCCAGCAGCTTGGCCCGAGGGGTGTACAGTGGCTACACCTTC. It is translated as CASSLARGVYSGYTF.

The rearrangement uses TRBV6-5 and TRBJ1-4; a possible D gene is TRBD1 (5 bases). V was trimmed by 2 bases and J by 7 bases, leaving 11 bases between them. The CDR3 covers 14 residues. From germline, CDR1 is MNHEY and CDR2 SVGAGI. This CDR3 is CASSYRGWGEKLFF. CDR3 nucleotide sequence: TGTGCCAGCAGTTACAGGGGATGGGGTGAAAAACTGTTTTTT.

The chain has TRBV30 and TRBJ1-1; D not certain. Germline-derived CDR1 and CDR2 are GTSNPN and SVGIG (reference sequence). The germline V and J ends were trimmed by 2 bases and 4 bases, with 8 bases remaining between them. The length of the CDR3 is 12 residues. CDR3 sequence: CAWSTLGTEAFF. Written as DNA, the CDR3 is TGTGCCTGGAGTACGTTGGGCACTGAAGCTTTCTTT.

The chain is built from TRBV15 and TRBJ1-1; D is ambiguous. The CDR3 covers 15 residues. V shed 0 bases and J shed 1 base, with 9 bases lying between them. Germline CDR1 LNHNV, CDR2 YYDKDF (reference sequence). The DNA of the CDR3 is TGTGCCACCAGCAGAGATCAAGGACCGAACACTGAAGCTTTCTTT. Its translation: CATSRDQGPNTEAFF.

The chain has TRBV6-5 and TRBJ1-2, with unresolved D. V lost 2 bases and J lost 4, with 8 bases in between. Germline lookup yields CDR1 MNHEY and CDR2 SVGAGI. The CDR3 runs to 13 residues. The CDR3: CASSYDAGYGYTF. Written as DNA, the CDR3 is TGTGCCAGCAGTTACGATGCAGGCTATGGCTACACCTTC.

The chain recombines TRBV5-4 with TRBJ2-3; 9 bases are shared with TRBD2. The V and J ends lost 4 bases and 6 bases, in that order; junction bases with no gene match: 6. The germline CDR1 and CDR2 sequences are SGHNT and YYREEE (reference sequence). CDR3 length: 14 amino acids. The CDR3 sequence is CASSLRTSADTQYF. DNA for the CDR3: TGTGCCAGCAGCCTTCGGACTAGCGCCGATACGCAGTATTTT. The full variable domain, completed using reference TRBV5-4 and TRBJ2-3, is ETGVTQSPTHLIKTRGQQVTLRCSSQSGHNTVSWYQQALGQGPQFIFQYYREEENGRGNFPPRFSGLQFPNYSSELNVNALELDDSALYLCASSLRTSADTQYFGPGTRLTVL.